This TCR beta chain came from a study of T cell repertoires in cytomegalovirus infection. This clonotype was observed at least ten times. TCRdb reprocessed the reads via MiXCR and lists one record per CDR3 protein. This sample has fewer than 200,000 distinct CDR3 sequences, with about a tenth found just once. Sequencing was carried out using PBMCs. The receptor's source is a human donor in good health (CMV status not recorded). Some clones in this sample may be carry-over from other donors' samples.

The CDR3 spells CASRPGGGSGNTIYF. The CDR3, as DNA: TGTGCCAGCAGGCCGGGGGGGGGATCTGGAAACACCATATATTTT. The rearrangement joins TRBV28 to TRBJ1-3; D might be TRBD1 (5 bases). Trimming left V 6 bases short and J 1 base short, with 13 bases between. The germline CDR1 and CDR2 sequences are MDHEN and SYDVKM. This CDR3 is built from 15 residues.